These 16 T cell receptor beta chains came from one sample sequenced in a study of T-cell memory formation after mild COVID-19. TCRdb reprocessed the 5' RACE reads via MiXCR and lists one record per CDR3 protein. Found here are 470,000 or so distinct CDR3 sequences, roughly 23% of them singletons; the top ten hold roughly an eighth. What was sequenced was PBMCs or a T cell subset sorted from them (not recorded which). Source of these receptors: an adult woman who had mild COVID-19 (a few samples of this study predate the infection). Cell type and time point are not known.

The table lists this clonotype with a few counts. This chain uses TRBV5-6 with TRBJ1-2; D unresolved. Deletions cut 0 bases from V and 6 bases from J, with 9 bases between. Germline V gene sequence: CDR1 SGHDT, CDR2 YYEEEE. The CDR3 has 13 residues. DNA of the CDR3: TGTGCCAGCAGCTTGGTGCTGGAGAATGGCTACACCTTC. It encodes CASSLVLENGYTF.

This clonotype was seen a few times. The CDR3 sequence is CASSPMTGPSYNEQFF. CDR3 DNA: TGTGCCAGCAGCCCAATGACAGGGCCTTCCTACAATGAGCAGTTCTTC. V gene TRBV7-9 combines with J gene TRBJ2-1; TRBD1 aligns across 7 bases. The CDR3 has 16 amino acids. The germline CDR1 and CDR2 sequences are SEHNR and FQNEAQ (reference sequence). After removal of 5 bases from V and 1 base from J, the junction contained 8 bases not matched to a gene. Variable domain in full (rest from reference TRBV7-9 and TRBJ2-1): DTGVSQNPRHKITKRGQNVTFRCDPISEHNRLYWYRQTLGQGPEFLTYFQNEAQLEKSRLLSDRFSAERPKGSFSTLEIQRTEQGDSAMYLCASSPMTGPSYNEQFFGPGTRLTVL.

The chain uses TRBV6-5 and TRBJ1-1; D may be TRBD1 (5 bases). The V gene's germline CDR1 is MNHEY and CDR2 SVGAGI. Trimming cost V 7 bases and J 2 bases, with 20 bases left between them. The CDR3 loop spans 16 amino acids. CDR3 in amino acids: CASKQPGSWGNTEAFF. As DNA, the CDR3 is TGTGCCAGCAAACAACCAGGGAGTTGGGGTAACACTGAAGCTTTCTTT.

This clonotype was found many times. The CDR3 nucleotides are TGCAGTCCCCCATCAGGACAGCACAACTATGGCTACACCTTC. This translates into CSPPSGQHNYGYTF. The V call is TRBV20-1, the J call TRBJ1-2; the D gene is possibly TRBD1 (6 bases). The V end lost 8 bases, the J end lost 2 bases, and 18 bases lay between the germline ends. Germline lookup yields CDR1 DFQATT and CDR2 SNEGSKA (reference sequence). The CDR3 loop spans 14 amino acids.

This chain links TRBV4-1 with TRBJ2-7, with TRBD1 identical over 8 bases. In germline, CDR1 is MGHRA, CDR2 YSYEKL. The CDR3 has 15 amino acids. The junction had 9 bases not matched to a gene; V was cut back by 3 bases and J by 5 bases. The CDR3 DNA reads as TGCGCCAGCAGCCAGCACGGGACAGGTAGCGACGAGCAGTACTTC. Translation gives CASSQHGTGSDEQYF.

This chain links TRBV6-2 or TRBV6-3 with TRBJ2-7, with TRBD2 identical over 10 bases. The V segment lost 2 bases and the J segment 1 base; nucleotides outside the gene matches: 20. The CDR3 spans 21 residues. Germline CDR1 and CDR2: MNHEY and SVGEGT. This chain's CDR3 is CASSYKAWGLAILYRSYEQYF. The CDR3 DNA follows: TGTGCCAGCAGTTACAAGGCGTGGGGACTAGCGATACTATACCGATCCTACGAGCAGTACTTC.

This clonotype was found once. The chain combines TRBV20-1 with TRBJ1-2, with a tentative D call TRBD1 (5 bases). The V gene lost 5 bases and the J gene lost 4 bases, with 14 bases spanning the gap. CDR3 length: 13 amino acids. Germline CDR1 and CDR2: DFQATT and SNEGSKA (reference sequence). This CDR3 reads CSAHWRGTYGYTF. CDR3 bases: TGCAGTGCTCACTGGAGGGGAACCTATGGCTACACCTTC.

V and J are TRBV19 and TRBJ2-7, with D perhaps given as TRBD1 or TRBD2 (5 bases each). Trimming removed 3 bases from V and 5 bases from J, with 17 bases in between. The germline V gene has CDR1 LNHDA and CDR2 SQIVND (reference sequence). There are 15 residues in the CDR3. Written as DNA, the CDR3 is TGTGCCAGTAGTATGTTCGGGGCAGGGAGCAACGAGCAGTACTTC. It yields the protein CASSMFGAGSNEQYF.

CDR3 region: CASSQDDGRAFYEQYF. CDR3 DNA sequence: TGCGCCAGCAGCCAAGATGACGGGAGGGCCTTCTACGAGCAGTACTTC. The chain is built from TRBV4-3 and TRBJ2-7; the match to TRBD2 covers 8 bases. Germline loops: CDR1 LGHNA, CDR2 YSLEER. Trimming at V came to 0 bases and at J to 3 bases, leaving 7 bases not matched to a gene. The CDR3 length is 16 residues.

This clonotype was recorded at least ten times. The CDR3 DNA is TGCGCCAGCAGCTTGCCGCGGGACAATCCCGTTATTAGCACAGATACGCAGTATTTT. Protein product: CASSLPRDNPVISTDTQYF. The gene calls are TRBV5-1 and TRBJ2-3, with D perhaps assigned TRBD1 or TRBD2 (6 bases each). The CDR3 is 19 residues long. The germline V gene has CDR1 SGHRS and CDR2 YFSETQ. The V gene lost 1 base and the J gene lost 0 bases, with 21 bases spanning the gap.

This clonotype showed up many times. The chain employs TRBV6-5 and TRBJ2-7; weak D call: TRBD1 (5 bases). The CDR3 runs 15 residues. Trimming shortened V by 6 bases and J by 5 bases, and 20 bases separated the two germline ends. CDR1 is MNHEY and CDR2 is SVGAGI in the germline V gene. The chain's CDR3 is CASRRGHLLAHEQYF. In DNA, the CDR3 is TGTGCCAGCAGGCGAGGACACCTCCTCGCGCACGAGCAGTACTTC.

The chain links TRBV12-3 or TRBV12-4 to TRBJ2-7, with D perhaps matching TRBD2 (6 bases). The CDR3 is 15 residues long. V lost 7 bases to trimming and J lost 3 bases, with 19 bases between them. The CDR3 DNA is TGTGCCAGCACCCTCGATGGGGGGATCGGCTACGAGCAGTACTTC. Protein product: CASTLDGGIGYEQYF.

This clonotype has only a few counts. The chain links TRBV2 to TRBJ2-3, with 9 bases identical to TRBD2. The V and J ends lost 6 bases and 0 bases, in that order; junction bases with no gene match: 4. Germline CDR1 reads SNHLY; CDR2 reads FYNNEI. The CDR3 covers 15 residues. CDR3 amino acids: CASRGTSWSTDTQYF. The CDR3, as DNA: TGTGCCAGCAGGGGGACTAGCTGGAGCACAGATACGCAGTATTTT.

The V call is TRBV6-5, the J call TRBJ2-1, with D possibly TRBD1 on 6 matching bases. The length of the CDR3 is 12 residues. Trimming removed 3 bases from V and 10 bases from J, with 10 bases in between. Germline loops: CDR1 MNHEY, CDR2 SVGAGI. The DNA for the CDR3 is TGTGCCAGCAGTTATACAGGGTGGGAGCAGTTCTTC. Its translation is CASSYTGWEQFF.

The genes are TRBV5-1 and TRBJ2-5, with 11 bases fitting TRBD1. Germline V gene data show CDR1 as SGHRS and CDR2 as YFSETQ. J lost 5 bases, V lost 6 bases, and 9 bases had no gene match. CDR3 length: 15 amino acids. CDR3 nucleotides: TGCGCCAGCAAGGGTCCGGGACAGGGGGTCGAGACCCAGTACTTC. It specifies CASKGPGQGVETQYF. Drawing the rest from reference TRBV5-1 and TRBJ2-5, the complete variable domain is KAGVTQTPRYLIKTRGQQVTLSCSPISGHRSVSWYQQTPGQGLQFLFEYFSETQRNKGNFPGRFSGRQFSNSRSEMNVSTLELGDSALYLCASKGPGQGVETQYFGPGTRLLVL.

This clonotype was picked up many times. The V call is TRBV18, the J call TRBJ2-1, with a possible D match to TRBD1 (6 bases). Trimming took off 5 bases at V and 0 bases at J, with 8 bases between the two ends. Germline CDR1 KGHSH, CDR2 LQKENI. The CDR3 length is 14 residues. The CDR3 here is CASSGGPSYNEQFF. CDR3 in DNA: TGTGCCAGCTCAGGGGGCCCCTCCTACAATGAGCAGTTCTTC.